The 12 T cell receptor beta chains listed next were all sequenced from one sample in a study of cytomegalovirus exposure and HLA in healthy donors. Amplification used 60 Vbeta primers and 13 Jbeta primers. Assay used: immunoSEQ multiplex PCR; TCRdb lists only in-frame clones, some missing. The repertoire has 85,000 to 100,000 clones, roughly four fifths of them found once; the top ten carry 7% to 10%. The sample consisted of PBMCs. Source of these receptors: a human donor in good health.

A few counts support this clone. CDR3 in amino acids: CASSSSTVTYEQYF. CDR3 in DNA: TGTGCCAGCAGCTCCTCGACAGTGACCTACGAGCAGTACTTC. The genes are TRBV5-4 and TRBJ2-7; possibly TRBD1 for D (5 bases). Germline values: CDR1 SGHNT, CDR2 YYREEE (reference sequence). Deletions cut 3 bases from V and 2 bases from J, with 12 bases between. CDR3 size: 14 residues.

This clone is a singleton in its sample. V is TRBV29-1 and J is TRBJ1-2; no definite D call. Germline values: CDR1 SQVTM, CDR2 ANQGSEA. Trimming removed 6 bases from V and 2 bases from J, with 10 bases in between. This CDR3 comprises 12 residues. The CDR3 loop is CSVEAANYGYTF. The CDR3 coding sequence is TGCAGCGTCGAGGCAGCCAACTATGGCTACACCTTC.

V gene TRBV5-1 combines with J gene TRBJ2-7; 7 bases line up with TRBD2. CDR1 is SGHRS and CDR2 is YFSETQ in the germline V gene. Germline trimming cut 0 bases from V and 6 bases from J; bases unmatched to any gene: 12. The CDR3 extends over 16 amino acids. CDR3 coding DNA: TGCGCCAGCAGCTTGGTACGGCCTGCGGGAGATAGCGAGCAGTACTTC. This gives the protein CASSLVRPAGDSEQYF. Drawing the rest from reference TRBV5-1 and TRBJ2-7, the complete variable domain is KAGVTQTPRYLIKTRGQQVTLSCSPISGHRSVSWYQQTPGQGLQFLFEYFSETQRNKGNFPGRFSGRQFSNSRSEMNVSTLELGDSALYLCASSLVRPAGDSEQYFGPGTRLTVT.

The chain combines TRBV18 with TRBJ2-3; a weak D match, TRBD2 (5 bases). Trimming removed 5 bases at V and 2 bases at J, with 29 bases between. Germline CDR1 reads KGHSH; CDR2 reads LQKENI. The CDR3 spans 20 residues. CDR3 bases: TGTGCCAGCTCAGGCCCCACGGAGCGGAACACCCGAATGTACACAGATACGCAGTATTTT. Protein: CASSGPTERNTRMYTDTQYF.

This clone was seen only a few times. A read error likely explains this, since a far larger clone differs by one base. The rearrangement joins TRBV5-4 to TRBJ2-1, with a weak D call TRBD2 (5 bases). CDR1 SGHNT and CDR2 YYREEE come from the germline V gene (reference sequence). The CDR3 length is 12 residues. The CDR3 coding sequence is TGCGCCAGCAGCCAAGATCGGGGAGAGCAGTTCTTC. It codes for CASSQDRGEQFF. Looking up the rest from reference TRBV5-4 and TRBJ2-1 gives the full variable domain: ETGVTQSPTHLIKTRGQQVTLRCSSQSGHNTVSWYQQALGQGPQFIFQYYREEENGRGNFPPRFSGLQFPNYSSELNVNALELDDSALYLCASSQDRGEQFFGPGTRLTVL.

This clone was detected a few times. V usage is TRBV9 and J usage is TRBJ1-1, with D perhaps TRBD1 (6 bases). Trimming stripped 4 bases from V and 2 bases from J, with 15 bases between. This CDR3 has 15 amino acids. Germline assignment: CDR1 SGDLS and CDR2 YYNGEE. CDR3 nucleotide sequence: TGTGCCAGCAGCATCGCCGGGACACTTAACACTGAAGCTTTCTTT. Its translation is CASSIAGTLNTEAFF.

The gene calls are TRBV6-5 and TRBJ1-1; tentative D call: TRBD1 (6 bases). CDR1 and CDR2 from the germline V gene are MNHEY and SVGAGI. Trimming cost V 6 bases and J 9 bases, with 14 bases left between them. The CDR3 contains 12 residues. In DNA, the CDR3 is TGTGCCAGCAGACCCACAGGGAGTAAAGCTTTCTTT. Translation gives CASRPTGSKAFF.

This chain uses TRBV5-1 with TRBJ1-1, with D possibly being TRBD1 (6 bases). The CDR3 length is 15 residues. The germline V gene encodes CDR1 SGHRS and CDR2 YFSETQ. Trimming stripped 6 bases from V and 0 bases from J, with 15 bases between. The CDR3 DNA follows: TGCGCCAGCAAGCGAGAGACAGGAGTGAACACTGAAGCTTTCTTT. Translating it yields CASKRETGVNTEAFF.

This clone was detected once. The same CDR3 can be traced to other DNA sequences in this sample. V gene TRBV5-1 combines with J gene TRBJ2-3; maybe TRBD1 (5 bases). V was shortened by 1 base and J by 1 base, with 10 bases between the two germline ends. The CDR3 is made up of 15 amino acids. Germline V gene sequence: CDR1 SGHRS, CDR2 YFSETQ. The CDR3 here is CASSLRGLGTDTQYF. In DNA, the CDR3 is TGCGCCAGCAGCTTGAGGGGTCTGGGCACAGATACGCAGTATTTT.

CDR3 amino acids: CASRSPYTGELFF. As DNA, the CDR3 is TGCGCCAGCAGGTCCCCGTACACCGGGGAGCTGTTTTTT. The rearrangement uses TRBV10-1 and TRBJ2-2, with D unresolved. The V end was cut by 6 bases, the J end by 3 bases, with 8 bases between. Germline V lookup: CDR1 WNHNN, CDR2 SYGVQD (reference sequence). The CDR3 runs 13 residues.

This clone was seen only once. V and J are TRBV21-1 and TRBJ2-7; the table's TRBD1 call for D was not verified on the DNA. TRBV21-1 is marked as a pseudogene. This CDR3 region has 13 residues. This chain's CDR3 is CASSKGQGCEQYF. The CDR3 DNA reads as TGTGCCAGCAGCAAAGGCCAGGGGTGCGAGCAGTACTTC.

The chain carries TRBV6-5 and TRBJ1-5, with a tentative D call TRBD1 (6 bases). The V and J ends lost 8 bases and 0 bases respectively, with 14 bases between them. CDR1 MNHEY and CDR2 SVGAGI come from the germline V gene. The CDR3 loop spans 15 amino acids. This chain's CDR3 is CASREDRLSNQPQHF. The CDR3 bases are TGTGCCAGCCGCGAAGACAGGCTTAGCAATCAGCCCCAGCATTTT.